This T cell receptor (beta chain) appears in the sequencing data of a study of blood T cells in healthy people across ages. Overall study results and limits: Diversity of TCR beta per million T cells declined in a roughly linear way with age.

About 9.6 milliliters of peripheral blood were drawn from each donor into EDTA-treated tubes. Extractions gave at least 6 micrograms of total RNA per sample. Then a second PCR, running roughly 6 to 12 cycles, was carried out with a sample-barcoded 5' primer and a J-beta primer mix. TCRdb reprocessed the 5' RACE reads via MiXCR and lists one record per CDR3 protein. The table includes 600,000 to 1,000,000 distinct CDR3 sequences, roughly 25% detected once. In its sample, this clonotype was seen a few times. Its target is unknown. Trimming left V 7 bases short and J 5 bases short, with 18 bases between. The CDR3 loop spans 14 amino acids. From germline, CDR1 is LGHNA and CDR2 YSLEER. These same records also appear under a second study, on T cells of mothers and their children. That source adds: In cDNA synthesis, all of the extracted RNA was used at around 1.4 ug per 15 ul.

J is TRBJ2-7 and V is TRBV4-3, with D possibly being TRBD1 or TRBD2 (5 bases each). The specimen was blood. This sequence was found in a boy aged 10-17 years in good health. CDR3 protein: CASIAEGPENEQYF. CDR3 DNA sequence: TGCGCCAGCATCGCCGAGGGGCCAGAAAACGAGCAGTACTTC.